The 21 T cell receptor beta chains below all came from one sample that was sequenced in a study of shared clonotypes between healthy human individuals. The method was immunoSEQ multiplex PCR; TCRdb's version includes in-frame clones alone and lacks a portion of them. The sample lists hundreds of thousands of clones; around 96% were seen once. The sample taken for sequencing was naive CD4+ T cells sorted from blood. Specified subset: CD45RA+ positively selected. The receptors stem from a woman aged 25 to 39 in good health.

On this clone itself: Its ends do not fully match the called genes, so a read error is possible. The chain combines TRBV7-9 with TRBJ2-3; TRBD2 matches 10 bases. Germline lookup yields CDR1 SEHNR and CDR2 FQNEAQ (reference sequence). There are 14 residues in the CDR3. CDR3 sequence reads: CASSVAGGPYTQYF. The CDR3 DNA sequence: TGTGCCAGCAGCGTAGCGGGAGGCCCCTATACGCAGTATTTT.

V and J are TRBV6-1 and TRBJ2-7; D is undetermined. Germline V lookup: CDR1 MNHNS, CDR2 SASEGT. This CDR3 contains 15 residues. Trimming cost V 1 base and J 0 bases, with 10 bases left between them. CDR3 residues: CASSEVAGSSYEQYF. The DNA of the CDR3 is TGTGCCAGCAGTGAAGTGGCTGGCAGCTCCTACGAGCAGTACTTC.

The count of this clone is one. This chain joins TRBV29-1 and TRBJ2-7; 8 bases align to TRBD1. The junction had 9 bases not matched to a gene; V was cut back by 6 bases and J by 2 bases. Germline CDR1 SQVTM, CDR2 ANQGSEA. The CDR3 consists of 14 residues. CDR3 protein: CSVQGQGAPYEQYF. The CDR3 nucleotides read TGCAGCGTCCAGGGGCAGGGGGCCCCCTACGAGCAGTACTTC.

The gene calls are TRBV5-1 and TRBJ1-2, with D possibly TRBD1 on 5 matching bases. The V and J ends lost 4 bases and 7 bases respectively, with 11 bases between them. Per germline, CDR1 SGHRS and CDR2 YFSETQ. The CDR3 totals 12 residues. The CDR3 DNA reads as TGCGCCAGCAGCCCGCCGCAGGGTGGCTACACCTTC. Its translation is CASSPPQGGYTF.

J is TRBJ2-7 and V is TRBV28; D perhaps matches TRBD1 (6 bases). This CDR3 is built from 14 residues. Trimming left V 6 bases short and J 1 base short, with 13 bases between. Looked up from germline, CDR1 is MDHEN and CDR2 is SYDVKM. CDR3 coding DNA: TGTGCCAGCAGGCCTCAGGGGATGTCCTACGAGCAGTACTTC. Translated, it gives CASRPQGMSYEQYF.

The rearrangement links TRBV5-1 to TRBJ2-3; 9 bases are a match to TRBD1. The CDR3 is 16 amino acids. With 6 bases clipped from V and 3 bases from J, the junction kept 11 bases outside the gene matches. Germline lookup yields CDR1 SGHRS and CDR2 YFSETQ. In nucleotides, the CDR3 is TGCGCCAGCAAACAAGGGACAGGGATTGTGACAGATACGCAGTATTTT. Protein: CASKQGTGIVTDTQYF.

J is TRBJ1-1 and V is TRBV6-1; D may be TRBD1 (5 bases). The CDR3 extends over 14 amino acids. V dropped 7 bases and J dropped 4 bases, with 16 bases sitting between them. The germline V gene has CDR1 MNHNS and CDR2 SASEGT. Here the CDR3 DNA reads TGTGCCAGCAAACTAGAGGCAGGGCCCACTGAAGCTTTCTTT. This codes for CASKLEAGPTEAFF.

This chain links TRBV5-1 with TRBJ2-1; 7 bases are shared with TRBD1. The CDR3 spans 14 residues. V shed 4 bases and J 3 bases; nucleotides not matched to a gene: 4. Germline V gene sequence: CDR1 SGHRS, CDR2 YFSETQ. CDR3 bases: TGCGCCAGCAGCCAGGGGGAAAACTACAATGAGCAGTTCTTC. Its translation is CASSQGENYNEQFF.

This sequence joins TRBV4-1 and TRBJ2-3; 7 nucleotides align to TRBD2. From germline, CDR1 is MGHRA and CDR2 YSYEKL. CDR3 length equals 15 residues. The V and J ends lost 6 bases and 0 bases, in that order; junction bases with no gene match: 6. CDR3 DNA: TGCGCCAGCAGGACTAGCTCTGCTAGCACAGATACGCAGTATTTT. Translation gives CASRTSSASTDTQYF.

The chain carries TRBV25-1 and TRBJ2-1, with 12 bases lining up with TRBD2. This CDR3 spans 14 amino acids. From germline, CDR1 is MGHDK and CDR2 SYGVNS. V was clipped by 7 bases and J by 6 bases; unmatched bases: 4. Here the CDR3 DNA reads TGTGCCAGCATAGGACTAGCGGGGCCCAATGAGCAGTTCTTC. Translating gives CASIGLAGPNEQFF.

V and J are TRBV19 and TRBJ2-7; D gene ambiguous. CDR3 size: 15 residues. V was clipped by 4 bases and J by 2 bases, with 15 bases between them. Germline lookup yields CDR1 LNHDA and CDR2 SQIVND (reference sequence). For the CDR3, the DNA is TGTGCCAGTAGTACTTTCGGATGGGTACCCTACGAGCAGTACTTC. Translated: CASSTFGWVPYEQYF.

The V gene is TRBV28, the J gene TRBJ2-3; weak D call: TRBD2 (6 bases). V lost 5 bases to trimming and J lost 1 base, with 13 bases between them. Germline-derived CDR1 and CDR2 are MDHEN and SYDVKM. This CDR3 has 15 residues. In DNA form, the CDR3 reads TGTGCCAGCAGTAGCCCGGGAGTTGGCACAGATACGCAGTATTTT. Its translation: CASSSPGVGTDTQYF.

The V gene is TRBV2, the J gene TRBJ1-1; the D is unclear. Trimming cost V 8 bases and J 11 bases, with 18 bases left between them. Germline-derived CDR1 and CDR2 are SNHLY and FYNNEI. The CDR3 extends over 12 amino acids. This chain's CDR3 is CASSEGGPFAFF. In DNA form, the CDR3 reads TGTGCCAGCTCTGAGGGAGGTCCGTTTGCTTTCTTT.

The chain has TRBV5-1 and TRBJ2-2; 9 bases match TRBD1. V was clipped by 4 bases and J by 4 bases; unmatched bases: 8. In germline, CDR1 is SGHRS, CDR2 YFSETQ. The CDR3 is 16 residues long. The CDR3 DNA is TGCGCCAGCAGCCCTCCGGGACAGGGACCCACCGGGGAGCTGTTTTTT. Translated: CASSPPGQGPTGELFF.

The chain couples TRBV5-8 to TRBJ1-2; D remains ambiguous. V was pared by 2 bases and J by 0 bases, with 8 bases between. The V gene's germline CDR1 is SGHTS and CDR2 YDEGEE. The CDR3 is 14 residues long. CDR3 protein: CASSFLPANYGYTF. CDR3 nucleotide sequence: TGTGCCAGCAGCTTTTTACCGGCTAACTATGGCTACACCTTC. The full variable domain, its missing parts supplied by reference TRBV5-8 and TRBJ1-2, is EAGVTQSPTHLIKTRGQQATLRCSPISGHTSVYWYQQALGLGLQFLLWYDEGEERNRGNFPPRFSGRQFPNYSSELNVNALELEDSALYLCASSFLPANYGYTFGSGTRLTVV.

V gene TRBV27 combines with J gene TRBJ1-4, with TRBD1 identical over 8 bases. V shed 5 bases and J 5 bases; nucleotides not matched to a gene: 13. This CDR3 comprises 17 residues. Germline lookup yields CDR1 MNHEY and CDR2 SMNVEV (reference sequence). The CDR3: CASSPRTGRVMNEKLFF. CDR3 nucleotide sequence: TGTGCCAGCAGTCCCCGGACAGGGAGGGTCATGAATGAAAAACTGTTTTTT.

The rearrangement uses TRBV29-1 and TRBJ1-2; TRBD1 matches 7 bases. Trimming took 5 bases from V and 6 from J; bases not matched to a gene: 9. The germline V gene has CDR1 SQVTM and CDR2 ANQGSEA. There are 13 residues in the CDR3. CDR3 residues: CSVTRQGVDGYTF. The DNA of the CDR3 is TGCAGCGTTACGAGACAGGGAGTCGATGGCTACACCTTC.

The rearrangement joins TRBV28 to TRBJ1-1; 9 bases line up with TRBD1. Germline trimming cut 5 bases from V and 7 bases from J; bases unmatched to any gene: 8. The CDR3 consists of 14 residues. Germline V gene data show CDR1 as MDHEN and CDR2 as SYDVKM. The CDR3 nucleotides read TGTGCCAGCAGTCTCCCCGACAGGGGGTATGAAGCTTTCTTT. The encoded protein is CASSLPDRGYEAFF.

The chain combines TRBV10-3 with TRBJ1-2; no clear D gene. Germline CDR1 and CDR2: ENHRY and SYGVKD. V lost 4 bases and J lost 1, with 7 bases in between. The CDR3 is 13 amino acids. The CDR3 loop is CAISGQVNYGYTF. In DNA, the CDR3 is TGTGCCATCAGTGGGCAGGTTAACTATGGCTACACCTTC.

The J gene is TRBJ2-7, the V gene TRBV28; D may be TRBD1 (6 bases). The germline CDR1 and CDR2 sequences are MDHEN and SYDVKM. Trimming stripped 5 bases from V and 1 base from J, with 15 bases between. The CDR3 sequence is 15 residues long. DNA for the CDR3: TGTGCCAGCAGTGCCTCCGGGACACCTTCCTACGAGCAGTACTTC. It encodes CASSASGTPSYEQYF.

This sequence joins TRBV19 and TRBJ2-1; D is unresolved. This CDR3 is built from 15 residues. Germline CDR1 LNHDA, CDR2 SQIVND (reference sequence). V was pared by 6 bases and J by 2 bases, with 14 bases between. The CDR3 nucleotides are TGTGCCAGTAGGGTGACCAGATCCACCTACAATGAGCAGTTCTTC. Residues: CASRVTRSTYNEQFF.